One sample yielded the 2 T cell receptor beta chains listed below, sequenced in a study. TCRdb passed the 5' RACE reads through MiXCR, listing each CDR3 protein once. The data hold about 62,000 distinct CDR3 sequences, with around 30% observed a single time. Material for sequencing was tumor-infiltrating naive CD4+ T cells sorted from the breast tumor. Subset given: naive CD4+ T cells, CD4+CD45RA+CD25-. The receptors were sampled from a female donor with breast cancer.

In the case of this clonotype: One base away lies a much larger clone, so this may be a sequencing read error. The final CDR3 position lacks the conserved phenylalanine or tryptophan, pointing to a likely read error. This chain links TRBV6-6 with TRBJ1-1, with 9 positions matching TRBD1. The CDR3 sequence is 15 residues long. Germline trimming cut 4 bases from V and 2 bases from J; bases unmatched to any gene: 5. Germline V gene data show CDR1 as MNHNY and CDR2 as SVGAGI (reference sequence). CDR3 coding DNA: TGTGCCAGCAGTTCGACGGACAGGGGAAACACTGAAGCTTTCTTG. It translates to CASSSTDRGNTEAFL.

V and J are TRBV7-2 and TRBJ2-1, with unresolved D. The CDR3 is 12 amino acids. Germline CDR1 is SGHTA and CDR2 is FQGNSA. Trimming removed 2 bases at V and 9 bases at J, with 8 bases between. Here the CDR3 reads CASSLSVGEQFF. In nucleotides, the CDR3 is TGTGCCAGCAGCTTATCGGTCGGTGAGCAGTTCTTC.